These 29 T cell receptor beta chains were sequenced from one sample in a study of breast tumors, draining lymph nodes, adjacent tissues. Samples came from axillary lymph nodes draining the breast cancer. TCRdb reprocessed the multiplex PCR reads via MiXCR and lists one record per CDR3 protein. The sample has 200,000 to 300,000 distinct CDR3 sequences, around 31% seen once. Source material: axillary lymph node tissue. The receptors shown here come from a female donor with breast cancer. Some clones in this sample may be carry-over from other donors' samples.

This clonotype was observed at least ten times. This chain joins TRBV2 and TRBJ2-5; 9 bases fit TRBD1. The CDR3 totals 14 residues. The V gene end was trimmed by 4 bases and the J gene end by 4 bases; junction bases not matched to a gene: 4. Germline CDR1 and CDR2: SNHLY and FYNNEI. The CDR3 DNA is TGTGCCAGCAGTGCGGACAGGGGAAGAGAGACCCAGTACTTC. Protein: CASSADRGRETQYF.

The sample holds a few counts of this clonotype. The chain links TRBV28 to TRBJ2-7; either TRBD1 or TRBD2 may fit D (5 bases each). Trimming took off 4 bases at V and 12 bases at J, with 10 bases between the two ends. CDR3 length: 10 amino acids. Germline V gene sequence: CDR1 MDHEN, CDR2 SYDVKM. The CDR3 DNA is TGTGCCAGCAGTTCCGGGACGCCGTACTTC. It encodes CASSSGTPYF.

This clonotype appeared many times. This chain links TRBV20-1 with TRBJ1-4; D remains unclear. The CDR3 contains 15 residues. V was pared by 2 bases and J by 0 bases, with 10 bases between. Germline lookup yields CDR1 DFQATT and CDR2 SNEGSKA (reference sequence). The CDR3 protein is CSARPLVPTNEKLFF. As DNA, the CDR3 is TGCAGTGCTAGACCTTTAGTCCCAACTAATGAAAAACTGTTTTTT.

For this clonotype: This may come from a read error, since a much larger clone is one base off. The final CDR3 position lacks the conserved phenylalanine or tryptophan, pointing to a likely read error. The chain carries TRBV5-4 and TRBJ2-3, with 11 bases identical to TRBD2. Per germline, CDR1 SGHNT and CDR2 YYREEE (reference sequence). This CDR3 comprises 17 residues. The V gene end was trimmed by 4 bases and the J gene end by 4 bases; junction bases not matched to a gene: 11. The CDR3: CASSAPLLAGEADTQYL. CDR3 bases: TGTGCCAGCAGCGCTCCCCTACTAGCGGGAGAGGCAGATACGCAGTATCTT.

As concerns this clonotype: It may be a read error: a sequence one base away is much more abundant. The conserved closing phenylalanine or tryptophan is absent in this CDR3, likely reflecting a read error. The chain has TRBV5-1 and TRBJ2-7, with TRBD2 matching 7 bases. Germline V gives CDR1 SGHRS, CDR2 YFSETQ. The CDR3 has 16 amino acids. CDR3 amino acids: CASSLAGSGTSYEQYL. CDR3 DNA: TGTGCCAGCAGCTTGGCCGGAAGCGGGACCTCCTACGAGCAGTACCTC.

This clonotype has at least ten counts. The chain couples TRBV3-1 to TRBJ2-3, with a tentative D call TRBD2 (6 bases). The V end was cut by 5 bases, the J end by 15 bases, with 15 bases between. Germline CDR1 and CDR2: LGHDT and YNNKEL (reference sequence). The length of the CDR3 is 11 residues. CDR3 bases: TGTGCCAGCAGCGCTGGGCGGGGCATTTATTTT. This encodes CASSAGRGIYF.

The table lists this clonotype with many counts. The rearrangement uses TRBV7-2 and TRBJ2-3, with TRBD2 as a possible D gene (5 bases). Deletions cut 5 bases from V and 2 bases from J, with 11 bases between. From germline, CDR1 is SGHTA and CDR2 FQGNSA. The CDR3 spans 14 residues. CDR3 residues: CASSRWGVTDTQYF. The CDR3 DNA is TGTGCCAGCAGCCGTTGGGGAGTCACAGATACGCAGTATTTT.

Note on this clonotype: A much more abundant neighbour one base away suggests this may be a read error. The CDR3: CSAPGEPGDRSEQYF. CDR3 coding DNA: TGCAGTGCCCCGGGGGAACCGGGCGATCGGTCCGAGCAGTACTTC. The rearrangement uses TRBV20-1 and TRBJ2-7, with D possibly matching TRBD2 (6 bases). The length of the CDR3 is 15 residues. The germline gives CDR1 DFQATT, CDR2 SNEGSKA (reference sequence). V was cut by 6 bases and J by 6 bases, with 24 bases left in between.

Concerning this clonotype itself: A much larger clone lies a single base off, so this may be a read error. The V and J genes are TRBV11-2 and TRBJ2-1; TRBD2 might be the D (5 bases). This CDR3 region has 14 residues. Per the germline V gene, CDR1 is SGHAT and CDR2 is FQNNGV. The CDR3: CASSFRGTYNGQFF. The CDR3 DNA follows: TGTGCCAGCAGCTTCCGGGGAACCTACAATGGGCAGTTCTTC.

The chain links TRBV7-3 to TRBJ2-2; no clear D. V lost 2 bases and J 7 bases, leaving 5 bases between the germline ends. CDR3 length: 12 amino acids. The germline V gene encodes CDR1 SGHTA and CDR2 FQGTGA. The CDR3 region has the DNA TGTGCCAGCAGCTTACCTGGCGGGGAGCTGTTTTTT. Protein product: CASSLPGGELFF. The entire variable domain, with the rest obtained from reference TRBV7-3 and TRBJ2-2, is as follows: GAGVSQTPSNKVTEKGKYVELRCDPISGHTALYWYRQSLGQGPEFLIYFQGTGAADDSGLPNDRFFAVRPEGSVSTLKIQRTERGDSAVYLCASSLPGGELFFGEGSRLTVL.

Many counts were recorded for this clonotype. For the CDR3, the DNA is TGTGCCAGCAGTTTGCAGGGGAGGGACACCGGGGAGCTGTTTTTT. Its protein is CASSLQGRDTGELFF. The gene calls are TRBV12-3 or TRBV12-4 and TRBJ2-2; TRBD2 is a possible D gene (7 bases). Trimming stripped 3 bases from V and 3 bases from J, with 11 bases between. This CDR3 contains 15 residues.

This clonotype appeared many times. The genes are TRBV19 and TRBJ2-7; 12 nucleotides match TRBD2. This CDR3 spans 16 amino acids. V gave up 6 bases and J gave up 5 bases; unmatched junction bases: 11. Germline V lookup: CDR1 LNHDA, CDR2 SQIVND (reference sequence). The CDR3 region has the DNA TGTGCCAGTAGCGGGGATGGGACTAGCGGGTCCGACGAGCAGTACTTC. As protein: CASSGDGTSGSDEQYF. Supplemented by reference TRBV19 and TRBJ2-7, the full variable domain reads DGGITQSPKYLFRKEGQNVTLSCEQNLNHDAMYWYRQDPGQGLRLIYYSQIVNDFQKGDIAEGYSVSREKKESFPLTVTSAQKNPTAFYLCASSGDGTSGSDEQYFGPGTRLTVT.

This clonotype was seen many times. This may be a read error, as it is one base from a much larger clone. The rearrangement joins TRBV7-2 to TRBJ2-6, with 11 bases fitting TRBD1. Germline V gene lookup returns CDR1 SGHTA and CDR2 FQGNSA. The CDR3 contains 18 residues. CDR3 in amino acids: CASSLRTGGRGGAHVLTF. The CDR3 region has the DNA TGTGCCAGCAGCTTACGGACAGGGGGCAGGGGTGGGGCCCACGTCCTGACTTTC.

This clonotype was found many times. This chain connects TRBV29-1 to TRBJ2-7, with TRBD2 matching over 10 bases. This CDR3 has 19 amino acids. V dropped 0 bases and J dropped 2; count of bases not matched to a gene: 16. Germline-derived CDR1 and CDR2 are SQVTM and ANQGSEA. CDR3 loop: CSVEDGTSGTHLGAYEQYF. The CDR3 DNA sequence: TGCAGCGTTGAAGATGGAACTAGCGGGACCCACTTGGGAGCCTACGAGCAGTACTTC.

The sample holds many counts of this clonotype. DNA for the CDR3: TGTGCCAGCAGCACCCGGGACAGTTCTAACTATGGCTACACCTTC. Translation gives CASSTRDSSNYGYTF. The chain couples TRBV7-8 to TRBJ1-2, with TRBD1 matching 7 bases. Germline V lookup: CDR1 SGHVS, CDR2 FQNEAQ. Losses at the gene ends were 5 bases for V and 0 bases for J; bases not matched to a gene: 6. The CDR3 consists of 15 residues.

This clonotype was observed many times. The CDR3 is CATSGGIYGYTF. The CDR3 coding sequence is TGTGCCACCTCGGGTGGGATCTATGGCTACACCTTC. The chain couples TRBV28 to TRBJ1-2; D gene ambiguous. Trimming cost V 10 bases and J 4 bases, with 13 bases left between them. Germline V gene lookup returns CDR1 MDHEN and CDR2 SYDVKM. The CDR3 sequence is 12 residues long.

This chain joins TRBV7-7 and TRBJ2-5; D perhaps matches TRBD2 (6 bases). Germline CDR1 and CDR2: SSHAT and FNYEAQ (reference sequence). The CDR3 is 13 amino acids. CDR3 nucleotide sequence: TGTGCTAGCGGTTGGTCTCTTCAAGAGACCCAGTACTTC. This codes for CASGWSLQETQYF.

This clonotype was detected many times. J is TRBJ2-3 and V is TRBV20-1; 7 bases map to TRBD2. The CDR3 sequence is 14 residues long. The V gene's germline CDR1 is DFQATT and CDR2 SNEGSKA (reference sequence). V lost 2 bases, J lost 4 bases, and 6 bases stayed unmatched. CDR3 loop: CSARRVGRSDTQYF. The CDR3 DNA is TGCAGTGCTAGACGGGTCGGGAGGTCAGATACGCAGTATTTT.

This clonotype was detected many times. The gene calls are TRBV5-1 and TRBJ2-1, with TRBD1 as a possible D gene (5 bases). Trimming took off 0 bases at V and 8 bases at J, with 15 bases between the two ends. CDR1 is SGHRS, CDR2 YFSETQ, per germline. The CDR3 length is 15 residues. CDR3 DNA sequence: TGCGCCAGCAGCTTGGCCGAGCCTACCAGGGATGAGCAGTTCTTC. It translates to CASSLAEPTRDEQFF. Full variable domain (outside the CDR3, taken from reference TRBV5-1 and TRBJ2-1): KAGVTQTPRYLIKTRGQQVTLSCSPISGHRSVSWYQQTPGQGLQFLFEYFSETQRNKGNFPGRFSGRQFSNSRSEMNVSTLELGDSALYLCASSLAEPTRDEQFFGPGTRLTVL.

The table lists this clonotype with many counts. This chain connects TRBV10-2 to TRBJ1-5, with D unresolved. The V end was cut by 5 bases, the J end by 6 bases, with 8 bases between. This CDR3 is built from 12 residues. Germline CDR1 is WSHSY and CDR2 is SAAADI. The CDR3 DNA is TGCGCCAGCAGTCTCCGTAGTCAGCCCCAGCATTTT. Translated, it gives CASSLRSQPQHF.

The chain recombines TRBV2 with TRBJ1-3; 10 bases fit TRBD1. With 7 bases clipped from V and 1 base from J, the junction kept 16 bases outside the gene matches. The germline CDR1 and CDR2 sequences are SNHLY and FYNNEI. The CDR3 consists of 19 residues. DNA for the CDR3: TGTGCCAGCAAAGTGACAGGGGGCAGGAGGTTCGAGTCTGGAAACACCATATATTTT. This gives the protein CASKVTGGRRFESGNTIYF.

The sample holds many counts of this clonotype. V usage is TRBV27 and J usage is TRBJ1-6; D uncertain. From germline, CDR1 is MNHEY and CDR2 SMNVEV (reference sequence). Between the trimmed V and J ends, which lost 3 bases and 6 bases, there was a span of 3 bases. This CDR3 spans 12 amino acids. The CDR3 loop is CASSFSNSPLHF. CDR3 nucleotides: TGTGCCAGCAGTTTTAGTAATTCACCCCTCCACTTT.

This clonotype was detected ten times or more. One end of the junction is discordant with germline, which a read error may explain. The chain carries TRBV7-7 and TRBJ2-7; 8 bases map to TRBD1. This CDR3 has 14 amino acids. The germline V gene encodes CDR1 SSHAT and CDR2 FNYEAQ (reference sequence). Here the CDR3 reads CASSHGQGGGEQYF. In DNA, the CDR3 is TGTGCTAGCAGCCACGGACAGGGAGGAGGCGAGCAGTACTTC.

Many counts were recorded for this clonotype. The CDR3: CASSLDLQNYGYTF. The CDR3 region has the DNA TGTGCCAGCAGCTTAGATCTTCAAAACTATGGCTACACCTTC. This chain uses TRBV11-2 with TRBJ1-2; D remains ambiguous. The CDR3 extends over 14 amino acids. The germline gives CDR1 SGHAT, CDR2 FQNNGV. V lost 0 bases, J lost 2 bases, and 7 bases lay in between. Complete variable domain (other parts from reference TRBV11-2 and TRBJ1-2): EAGVAQSPRYKIIEKRQSVAFWCNPISGHATLYWYQQILGQGPKLLIQFQNNGVVDDSQLPKDRFSAERLKGVDSTLKIQPAKLEDSAVYLCASSLDLQNYGYTFGSGTRLTVV.

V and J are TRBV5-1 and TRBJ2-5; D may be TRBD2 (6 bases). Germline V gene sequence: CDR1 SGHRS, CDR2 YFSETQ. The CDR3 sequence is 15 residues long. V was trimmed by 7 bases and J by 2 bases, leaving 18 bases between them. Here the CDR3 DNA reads TGCGCCAGCCACCCGGGAGTCCGAAGGCAAGAGACCCAGTACTTC. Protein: CASHPGVRRQETQYF. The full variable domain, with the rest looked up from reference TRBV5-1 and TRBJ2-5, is KAGVTQTPRYLIKTRGQQVTLSCSPISGHRSVSWYQQTPGQGLQFLFEYFSETQRNKGNFPGRFSGRQFSNSRSEMNVSTLELGDSALYLCASHPGVRRQETQYFGPGTRLLVL.

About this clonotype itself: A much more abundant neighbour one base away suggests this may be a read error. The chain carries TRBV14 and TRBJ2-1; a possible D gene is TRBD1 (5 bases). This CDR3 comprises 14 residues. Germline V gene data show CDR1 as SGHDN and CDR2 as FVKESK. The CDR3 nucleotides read TGTGCCAGCAGCCAAGGGATCTCAGGGTCGAAGCAGTCCTTC. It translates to CASSQGISGSKQSF.

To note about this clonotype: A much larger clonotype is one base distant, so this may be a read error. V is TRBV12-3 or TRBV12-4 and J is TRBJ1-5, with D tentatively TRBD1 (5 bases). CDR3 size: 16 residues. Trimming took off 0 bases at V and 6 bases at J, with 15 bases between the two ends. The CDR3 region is CASSLAPWGVAQPQHF. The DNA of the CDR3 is TGTGCCAGCAGTTTAGCTCCCTGGGGGGTGGCTCAGCCCCAGCATTTT.

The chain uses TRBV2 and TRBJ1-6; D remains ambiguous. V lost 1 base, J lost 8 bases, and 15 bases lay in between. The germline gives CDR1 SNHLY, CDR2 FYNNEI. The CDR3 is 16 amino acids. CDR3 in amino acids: CASSEDRGGGDSPLHF. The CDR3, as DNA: TGTGCCAGCAGTGAAGACCGAGGCGGTGGGGATTCACCCCTCCACTTT.

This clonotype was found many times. The CDR3 DNA reads as TGTGCCAGCAGCTTCACGGGAAAGAGTTCACCCCTCCACTTT. Translated: CASSFTGKSSPLHF. The chain employs TRBV7-9 and TRBJ1-6, with D hard to call. This CDR3 is built from 14 residues. The V end lost 3 bases, the J end lost 9 bases, and 12 bases lay between the germline ends. The germline gives CDR1 SEHNR, CDR2 FQNEAQ (reference sequence).